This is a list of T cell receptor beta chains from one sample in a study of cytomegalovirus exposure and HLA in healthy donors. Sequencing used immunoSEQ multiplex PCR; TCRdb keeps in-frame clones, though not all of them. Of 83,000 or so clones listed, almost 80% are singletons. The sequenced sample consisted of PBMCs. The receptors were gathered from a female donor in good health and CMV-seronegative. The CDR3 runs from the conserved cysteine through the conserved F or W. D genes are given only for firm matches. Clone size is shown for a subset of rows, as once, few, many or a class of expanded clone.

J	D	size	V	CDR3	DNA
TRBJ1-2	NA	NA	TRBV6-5	CASSYSPRQGYTF	TGTGCCAGCAGTTACTCTCCCAGGCAAGGCTACACCTTC
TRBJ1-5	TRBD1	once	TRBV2	CATSPGQGNNQPQHF	TGTGCCACCTCCCCGGGACAGGGAAATAATCAGCCCCAGCATTTT
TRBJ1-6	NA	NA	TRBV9	CASSVAGDYNSPLHF	TGTGCCAGCAGCGTAGCGGGGGACTATAATTCACCCCTCCACTTT
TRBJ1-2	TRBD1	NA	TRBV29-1	CSVVNWDSIVGGYTF	TGCAGCGTTGTGAATTGGGACAGCATAGTAGGGGGCTACACCTTC
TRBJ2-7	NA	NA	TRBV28	CASSRLGGPYEQYF	TGTGCCAGCAGTCGGCTAGGCGGGCCGTACGAGCAGTACTTC
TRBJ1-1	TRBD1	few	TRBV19	CASSKLRDRPEAFF	TGTGCCAGTAGTAAATTGCGGGACAGACCTGAAGCTTTCTTT
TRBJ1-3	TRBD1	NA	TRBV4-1	CASSQGGRGLSGNTIYF	TGCGCCAGCAGCCAAGGGGGCAGGGGGCTCTCTGGAAACACCATATATTTT
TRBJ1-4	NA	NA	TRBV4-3	CASSQDSSGRGEVTNEKLFF	TGCGCCAGCAGCCAAGATTCATCGGGACGGGGGGAGGTGACTAATGAAAAACTGTTTTTT
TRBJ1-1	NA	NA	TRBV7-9	CASTELQGTEAFF	TGTGCCAGCACCGAATTACAGGGTACTGAAGCTTTCTTT
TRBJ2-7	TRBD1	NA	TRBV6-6	CASSIFLTGGLEQYF	TGTGCCAGCAGTATCTTCTTGACAGGGGGACTCGAGCAGTACTTC
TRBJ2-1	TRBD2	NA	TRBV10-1	CASSGAGGPREQFF	TGCGCCAGCAGCGGGGCGGGAGGGCCCCGTGAGCAGTTCTTC
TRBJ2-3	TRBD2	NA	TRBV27	CASRTGGAPDTQYF	TGTGCCAGCAGGACGGGGGGGGCCCCAGATACGCAGTATTTT
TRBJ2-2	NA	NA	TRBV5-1	CASSSTGDTYTGELFF	TGCGCCAGCAGCTCGACCGGGGACACCTACACCGGGGAGCTGTTTTTT
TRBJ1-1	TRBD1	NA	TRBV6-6	CASSYPARGQVTEAFF	TGTGCCAGCAGTTACCCGGCCAGGGGGCAGGTCACTGAAGCTTTCTTT
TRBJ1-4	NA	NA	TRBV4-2	CASSHRGRGGEEKLFF	TGTGCCAGCAGCCATAGGGGTCGGGGGGGAGAAGAAAAACTGTTTTTT
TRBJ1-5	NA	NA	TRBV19	CASSIVALGGSYSNQPQHF	TGTGCCAGTAGTATAGTCGCCCTAGGTGGGAGTTATAGCAATCAGCCCCAGCATTTT
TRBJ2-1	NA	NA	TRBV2	CASSPSQGFYNEQFF	TGTGCCAGCAGTCCATCGCAGGGGTTCTACAATGAGCAGTTCTTC
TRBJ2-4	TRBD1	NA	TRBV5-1	CASSLGLGGADIQYF	TGCGCCAGCAGCTTGGGTCTAGGGGGCGCTGACATTCAGTACTTC
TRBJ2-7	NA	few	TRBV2	CATSGDSYEQYF	TGTGCCACGTCAGGGGATTCCTACGAGCAGTACTTC
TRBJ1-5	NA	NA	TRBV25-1	CASSETANQPQHF	TGTGCCAGCAGTGAGACAGCCAATCAGCCCCAGCATTTT
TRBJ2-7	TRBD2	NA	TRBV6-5	CASSPAGESYEQYF	TGTGCCAGCAGTCCAGCGGGAGAGTCCTACGAGCAGTACTTC
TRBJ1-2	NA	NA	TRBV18	CASSPTVNYGYTF	TGTGCCAGCTCACCGACAGTAAACTATGGCTACACCTTC
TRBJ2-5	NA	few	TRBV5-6	CASSLEGGAKETQYF	TGTGCCAGCAGCTTGGAGGGGGGGGCCAAGGAGACCCAGTACTTC
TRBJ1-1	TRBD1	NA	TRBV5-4	CASSPGTGGRGTEAFF	TGTGCCAGCAGCCCCGGGACAGGGGGCCGCGGCACTGAAGCTTTCTTT
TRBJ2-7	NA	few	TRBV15	CATSRDQLASSYEQYF	TGTGCCACCAGCAGAGATCAACTAGCCTCCTCCTACGAGCAGTACTTC
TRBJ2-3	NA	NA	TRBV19	CASSNGRGSDTQYF	TGTGCCAGTAGTAACGGCAGGGGATCAGATACGCAGTATTTT
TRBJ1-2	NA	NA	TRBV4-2	CASSQETGGSYGYTF	TGTGCCAGCAGCCAAGAGACGGGGGGGAGCTATGGCTACACCTTC
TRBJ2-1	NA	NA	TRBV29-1	CSVEDPRAPGGTYNEQFF	TGCAGCGTTGAAGATCCTAGGGCCCCCGGCGGGACTTACAATGAGCAGTTCTTC
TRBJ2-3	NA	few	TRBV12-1	CASSPGVFSTDTQYF	TGTGCCAGCAGCCCCGGGGTCTTTAGCACAGATACGCAGTATTTT
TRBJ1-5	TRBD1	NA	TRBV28	CASSPGQGNQPQHF	TGTGCCAGCAGTCCGGGACAGGGGAATCAGCCCCAGCATTTT
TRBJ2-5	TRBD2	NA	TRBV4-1	CASSQSPGLDQETQYF	TGCGCCAGCAGCCAAAGTCCGGGACTAGACCAAGAGACCCAGTACTTC
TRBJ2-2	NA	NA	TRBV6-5	CASSYSVRGSGGELFF	TGTGCCAGCAGTTACTCGGTTAGGGGCAGTGGCGGGGAGCTGTTTTTT
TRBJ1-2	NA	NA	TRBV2	CASGRRGAPYGYTF	TGTGCCAGCGGAAGGAGGGGTGCTCCCTATGGCTACACCTTC
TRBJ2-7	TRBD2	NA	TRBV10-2	CASGRGTRGLAREQYF	TGCGCCAGCGGGAGGGGAACTAGGGGACTAGCAAGGGAGCAGTACTTC
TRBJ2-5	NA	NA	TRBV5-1	CASSRSGIQETQYF	TGCGCCAGCAGCCGTTCCGGGATTCAAGAGACCCAGTACTTC
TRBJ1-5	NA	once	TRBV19	CASSSGYQPQHF	TGTGCCAGTAGTTCAGGGTATCAGCCCCAGCATTTT
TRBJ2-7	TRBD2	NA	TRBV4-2	CASSQVSTSGRDYEQYF	TGTGCCAGCAGCCAAGTGTCTACTAGCGGGAGGGACTACGAGCAGTACTTC
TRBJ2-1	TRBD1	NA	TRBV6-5	CASSYGTGSNEQFF	TGTGCCAGCAGTTACGGGACAGGGAGCAATGAGCAGTTCTTC
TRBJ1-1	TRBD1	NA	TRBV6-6	CASSYQGVNTEAFF	TGTGCCAGCAGTTATCAGGGGGTGAACACTGAAGCTTTCTTT
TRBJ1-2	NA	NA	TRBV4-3	CASSQYTGTDYGYTF	TGCGCCAGCAGCCAATACACCGGGACTGACTATGGCTACACCTTC
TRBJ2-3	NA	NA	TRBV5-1	CASRRWEVATDTQYF	TGCGCCAGCAGAAGATGGGAGGTGGCGACAGATACGCAGTATTTT
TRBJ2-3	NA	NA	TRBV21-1	CASSKGGFTDTQYF	TGTGCCAGCAGCAAAGGAGGATTCACAGATACGCAGTATTTT
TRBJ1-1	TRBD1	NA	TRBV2	CASSGDRGNTEAFF	TGTGCCAGCAGTGGAGACAGGGGGAACACTGAAGCTTTCTTT
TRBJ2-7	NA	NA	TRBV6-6	CASSRITGAGIEQYF	TGTGCCAGCAGCCGGATCACTGGGGCAGGGATCGAGCAGTACTTC
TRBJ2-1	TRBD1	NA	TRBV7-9	CASSLVRQTGKSSYNEQFF	TGTGCCAGCAGCTTAGTACGGCAGACAGGGAAGAGCTCCTACAATGAGCAGTTCTTC
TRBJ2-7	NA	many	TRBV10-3	CAISESPDSGGEQYF	TGTGCCATCAGTGAGTCTCCGGACTCCGGGGGCGAGCAGTACTTC
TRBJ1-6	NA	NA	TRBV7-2	CASRPGGYNSPLHF	TGTGCCAGCAGACCCGGGGGATATAATTCACCCCTCCACTTT
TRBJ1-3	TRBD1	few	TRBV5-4	CASSFGQGAGNTIYF	TGTGCCAGCAGCTTCGGCCAGGGGGCTGGAAACACCATATATTTT
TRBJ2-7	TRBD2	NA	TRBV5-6	CASSLRGGLRSRTYEQYF	TGTGCCAGCAGCTTGCGCGGGGGTTTGAGGTCGAGAACTTACGAGCAGTACTTC
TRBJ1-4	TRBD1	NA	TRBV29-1	CSVGQGARGEKLFF	TGCAGCGTTGGGCAGGGGGCGCGGGGTGAAAAACTGTTTTTT
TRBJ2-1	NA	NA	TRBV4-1	CASSQTPGHQYNEQFF	TGCGCCAGCAGCCAGACTCCGGGACACCAATACAATGAGCAGTTCTTC
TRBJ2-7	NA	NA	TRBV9	CASSVGTLGETYEQYF	TGTGCCAGCAGCGTAGGAACTCTAGGCGAAACCTACGAGCAGTACTTC
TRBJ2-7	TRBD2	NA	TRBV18	CASSPTPGLAGGGEQYF	TGTGCCAGCTCACCCACCCCCGGACTAGCGGGAGGAGGCGAGCAGTACTTC
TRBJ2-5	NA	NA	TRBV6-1	CASSDKGQPQETQYF	TGTGCCAGCAGTGACAAAGGACAGCCGCAAGAGACCCAGTACTTC